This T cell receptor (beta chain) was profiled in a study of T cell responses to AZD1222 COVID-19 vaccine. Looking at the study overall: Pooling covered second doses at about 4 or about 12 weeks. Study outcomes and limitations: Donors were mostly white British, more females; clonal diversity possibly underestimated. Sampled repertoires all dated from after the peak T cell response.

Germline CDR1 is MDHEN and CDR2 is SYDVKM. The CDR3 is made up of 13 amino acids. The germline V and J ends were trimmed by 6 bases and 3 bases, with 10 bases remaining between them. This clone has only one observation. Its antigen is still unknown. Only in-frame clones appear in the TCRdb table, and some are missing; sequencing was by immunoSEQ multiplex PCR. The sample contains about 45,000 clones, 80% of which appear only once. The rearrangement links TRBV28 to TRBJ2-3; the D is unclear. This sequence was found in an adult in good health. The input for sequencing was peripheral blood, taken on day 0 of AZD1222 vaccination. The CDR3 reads CASSSPSTDTQYF. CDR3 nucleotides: TGTGCCAGCAGCTCGCCCTCTACAGATACGCAGTATTTT.